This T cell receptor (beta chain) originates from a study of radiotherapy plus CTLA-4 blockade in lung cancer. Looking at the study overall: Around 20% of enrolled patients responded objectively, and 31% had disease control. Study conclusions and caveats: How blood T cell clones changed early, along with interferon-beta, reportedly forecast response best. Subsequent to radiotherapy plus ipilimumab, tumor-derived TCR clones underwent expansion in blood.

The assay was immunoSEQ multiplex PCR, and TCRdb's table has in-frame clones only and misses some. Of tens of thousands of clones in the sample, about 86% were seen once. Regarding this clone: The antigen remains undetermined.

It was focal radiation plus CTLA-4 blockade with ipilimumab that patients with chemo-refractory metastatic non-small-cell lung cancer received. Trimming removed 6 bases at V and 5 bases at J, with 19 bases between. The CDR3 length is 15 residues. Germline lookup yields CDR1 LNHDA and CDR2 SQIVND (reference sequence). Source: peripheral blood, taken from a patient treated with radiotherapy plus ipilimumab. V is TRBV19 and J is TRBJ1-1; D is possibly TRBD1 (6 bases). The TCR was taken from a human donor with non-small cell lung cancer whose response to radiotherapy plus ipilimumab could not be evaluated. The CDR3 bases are TGTGCCAGTAGCAACCGGGGGGCTGGGGGGACTGAAGCTTTCTTT. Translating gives CASSNRGAGGTEAFF.